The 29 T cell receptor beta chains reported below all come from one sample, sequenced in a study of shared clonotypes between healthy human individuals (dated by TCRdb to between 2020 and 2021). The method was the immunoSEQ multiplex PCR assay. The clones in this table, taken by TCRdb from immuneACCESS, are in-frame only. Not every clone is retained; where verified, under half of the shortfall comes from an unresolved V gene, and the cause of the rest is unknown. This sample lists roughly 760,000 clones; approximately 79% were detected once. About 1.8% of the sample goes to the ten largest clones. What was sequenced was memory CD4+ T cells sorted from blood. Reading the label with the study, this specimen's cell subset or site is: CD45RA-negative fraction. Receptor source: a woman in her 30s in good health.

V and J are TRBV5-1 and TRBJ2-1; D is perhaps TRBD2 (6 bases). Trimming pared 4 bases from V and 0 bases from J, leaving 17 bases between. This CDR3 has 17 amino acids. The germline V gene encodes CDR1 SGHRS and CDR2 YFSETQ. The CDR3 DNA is TGCGCCAGCAGCACTTTATCGGGACTCAGCTCCTACAATGAGCAGTTCTTC. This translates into CASSTLSGLSSYNEQFF.

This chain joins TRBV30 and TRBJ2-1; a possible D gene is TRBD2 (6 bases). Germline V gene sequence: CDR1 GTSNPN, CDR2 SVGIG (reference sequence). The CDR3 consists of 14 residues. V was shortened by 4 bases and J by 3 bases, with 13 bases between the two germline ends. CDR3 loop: CAWKPGSVYNEQFF. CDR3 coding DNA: TGTGCCTGGAAACCCGGGAGTGTCTACAATGAGCAGTTCTTC.

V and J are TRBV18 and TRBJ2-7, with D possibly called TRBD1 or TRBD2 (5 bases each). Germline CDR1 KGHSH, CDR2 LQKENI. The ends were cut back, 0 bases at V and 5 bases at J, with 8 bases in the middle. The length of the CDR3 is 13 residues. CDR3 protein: CASSPPGDHEQYF. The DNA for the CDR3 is TGTGCCAGCTCACCACCCGGGGACCACGAGCAGTACTTC.

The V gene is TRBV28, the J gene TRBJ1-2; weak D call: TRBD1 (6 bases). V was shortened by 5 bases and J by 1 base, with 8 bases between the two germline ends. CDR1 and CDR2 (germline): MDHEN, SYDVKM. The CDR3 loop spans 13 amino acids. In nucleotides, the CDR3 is TGTGCCAGCAGTCCGGACAGTAACTATGGCTACACCTTC. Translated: CASSPDSNYGYTF.

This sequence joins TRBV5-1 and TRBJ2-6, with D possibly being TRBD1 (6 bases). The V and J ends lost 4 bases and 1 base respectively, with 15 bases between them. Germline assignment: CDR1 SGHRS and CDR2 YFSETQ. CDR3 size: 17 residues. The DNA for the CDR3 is TGCGCCAGCAGCGCGGACAGTGGGCTATCTGGGGCCAACGTCCTGACTTTC. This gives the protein CASSADSGLSGANVLTF.

CDR3 DNA: TGTGCCAGCGGACTCGCCGGGGGCAGGACTATGAACACTGAAGCTTTCTTT. It translates to CASGLAGGRTMNTEAFF. V usage is TRBV28 and J usage is TRBJ1-1; a possible D gene is TRBD1 (6 bases). V was pared by 8 bases and J by 0 bases, with 22 bases between. The CDR3 has 17 residues. Germline CDR1 is MDHEN and CDR2 is SYDVKM.

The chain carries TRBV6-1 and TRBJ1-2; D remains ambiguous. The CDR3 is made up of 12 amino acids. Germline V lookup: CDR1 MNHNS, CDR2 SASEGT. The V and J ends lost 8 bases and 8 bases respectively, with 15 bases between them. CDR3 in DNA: TGTGCCAGCGTCAGGTTAAGGGAAGGCTACACCTTC. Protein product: CASVRLREGYTF.

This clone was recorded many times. This chain's CDR3 is CASSSGVVYEQYF. The CDR3 DNA is TGTGCCAGCAGTTCCGGGGTGGTCTACGAGCAGTACTTC. The chain combines TRBV28 with TRBJ2-7; tentatively, D is TRBD2 (5 bases). The CDR3 has 13 residues. The germline CDR1 and CDR2 sequences are MDHEN and SYDVKM. With 4 bases removed from V and 3 bases from J, the gap between germline ends came to 10 bases.

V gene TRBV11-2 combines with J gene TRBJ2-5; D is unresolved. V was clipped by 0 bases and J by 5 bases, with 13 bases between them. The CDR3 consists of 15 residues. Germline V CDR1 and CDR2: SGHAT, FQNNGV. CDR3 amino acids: CASSLDRVYPETQYF. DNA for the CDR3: TGTGCCAGCAGCTTAGATCGGGTTTACCCGGAGACCCAGTACTTC.

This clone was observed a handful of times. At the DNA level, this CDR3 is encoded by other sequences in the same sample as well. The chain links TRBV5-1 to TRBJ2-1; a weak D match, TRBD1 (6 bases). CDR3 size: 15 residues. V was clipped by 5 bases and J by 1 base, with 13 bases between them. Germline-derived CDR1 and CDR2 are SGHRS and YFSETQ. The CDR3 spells CASSPDSSSYNEQFF. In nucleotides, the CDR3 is TGCGCCAGCAGTCCGGACAGCAGTTCCTACAATGAGCAGTTCTTC.

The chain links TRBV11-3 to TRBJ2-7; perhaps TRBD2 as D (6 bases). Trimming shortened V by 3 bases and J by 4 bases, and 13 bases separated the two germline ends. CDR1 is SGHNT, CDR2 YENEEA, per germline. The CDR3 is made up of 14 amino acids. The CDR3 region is CASSFGGETYEQYF. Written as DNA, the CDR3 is TGTGCCAGCAGCTTTGGAGGGGAAACTTACGAGCAGTACTTC. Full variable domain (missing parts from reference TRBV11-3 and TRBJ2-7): EAGVVQSPRYKIIEKKQPVAFWCNPISGHNTLYWYLQNLGQGPELLIRYENEEAVDDSQLPKDRFSAERLKGVDSTLKIQPAELGDSAVYLCASSFGGETYEQYFGPGTRLTVT.

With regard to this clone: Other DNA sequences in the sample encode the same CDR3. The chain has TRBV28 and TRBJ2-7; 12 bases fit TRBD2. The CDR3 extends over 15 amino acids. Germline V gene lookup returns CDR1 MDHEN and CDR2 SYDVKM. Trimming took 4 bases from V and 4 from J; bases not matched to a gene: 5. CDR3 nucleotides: TGTGCCAGCAGTTCCCCAGGACTAGCGGGGTACGAGCAGTACTTC. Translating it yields CASSSPGLAGYEQYF.

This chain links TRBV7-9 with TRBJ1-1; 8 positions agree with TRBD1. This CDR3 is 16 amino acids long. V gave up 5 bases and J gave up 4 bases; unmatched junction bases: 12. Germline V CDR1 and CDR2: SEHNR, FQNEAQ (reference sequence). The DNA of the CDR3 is TGTGCCAGCAGCATCCAAATCAGGGGGCGAGGCACTGAAGCTTTCTTT. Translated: CASSIQIRGRGTEAFF.

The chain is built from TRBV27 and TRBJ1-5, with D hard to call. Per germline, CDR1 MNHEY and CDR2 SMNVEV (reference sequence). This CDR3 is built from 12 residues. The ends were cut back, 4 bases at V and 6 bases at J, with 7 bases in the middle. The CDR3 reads CASSSGIQPQHF. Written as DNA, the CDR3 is TGTGCCAGCAGTTCGGGGATTCAGCCCCAGCATTTT.

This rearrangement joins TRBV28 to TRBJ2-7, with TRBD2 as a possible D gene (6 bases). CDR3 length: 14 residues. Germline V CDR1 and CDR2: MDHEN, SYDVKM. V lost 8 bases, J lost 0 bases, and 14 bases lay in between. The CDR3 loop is CASGTFQSSYEQYF. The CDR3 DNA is TGTGCCAGCGGGACTTTTCAAAGCTCCTACGAGCAGTACTTC.

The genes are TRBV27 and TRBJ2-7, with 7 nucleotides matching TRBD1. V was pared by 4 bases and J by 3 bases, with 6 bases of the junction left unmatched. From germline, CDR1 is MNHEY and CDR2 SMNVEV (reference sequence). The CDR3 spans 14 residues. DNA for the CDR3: TGTGCCAGCAGTTCCCAGGGGGTCGGCTACGAGCAGTACTTC. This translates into CASSSQGVGYEQYF.

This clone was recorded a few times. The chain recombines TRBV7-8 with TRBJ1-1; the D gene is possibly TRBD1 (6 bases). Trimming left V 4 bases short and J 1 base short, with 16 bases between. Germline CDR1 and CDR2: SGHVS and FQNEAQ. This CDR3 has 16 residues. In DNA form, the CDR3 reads TGTGCCAGCAGCTCCGCCGGGGTGGGGGCGAACACTGAAGCTTTCTTT. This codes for CASSSAGVGANTEAFF.

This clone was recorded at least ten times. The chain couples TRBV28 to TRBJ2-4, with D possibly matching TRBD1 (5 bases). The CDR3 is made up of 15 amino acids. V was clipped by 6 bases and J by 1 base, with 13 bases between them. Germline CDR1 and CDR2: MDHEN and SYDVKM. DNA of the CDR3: TGTGCCAGCAGCCTCAGGGTTGGGGCCAAAAACATTCAGTACTTC. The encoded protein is CASSLRVGAKNIQYF.

CDR3 sequence (DNA): TGCGCCAGCGCGTCCGGACCTTCGAACACTGAAGCTTTCTTT. Translating it yields CASASGPSNTEAFF. This chain joins TRBV5-1 and TRBJ1-1, with D uncertain. Deletions cut 7 bases from V and 1 base from J, with 14 bases between. The CDR3 has 14 residues. CDR1 and CDR2 (germline): SGHRS, YFSETQ.

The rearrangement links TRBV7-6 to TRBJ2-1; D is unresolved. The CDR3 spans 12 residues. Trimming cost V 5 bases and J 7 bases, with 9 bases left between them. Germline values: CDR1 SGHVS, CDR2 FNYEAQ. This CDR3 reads CASSHPQNEQFF. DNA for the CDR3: TGTGCCAGCAGCCACCCACAGAATGAGCAGTTCTTC. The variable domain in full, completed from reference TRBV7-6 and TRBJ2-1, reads GAGVSQSPRYKVTKRGQDVALRCDPISGHVSLYWYRQALGQGPEFLTYFNYEAQQDKSGLPNDRFSAERPEGSISTLTIQRTEQRDSAMYRCASSHPQNEQFFGPGTRLTVL.

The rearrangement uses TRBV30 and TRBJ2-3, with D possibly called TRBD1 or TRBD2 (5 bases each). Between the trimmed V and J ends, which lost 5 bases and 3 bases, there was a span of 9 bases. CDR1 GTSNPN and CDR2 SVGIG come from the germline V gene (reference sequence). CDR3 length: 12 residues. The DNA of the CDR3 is TGTGCCTGGTTGAGGGGAACAGATACGCAGTATTTT. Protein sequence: CAWLRGTDTQYF.

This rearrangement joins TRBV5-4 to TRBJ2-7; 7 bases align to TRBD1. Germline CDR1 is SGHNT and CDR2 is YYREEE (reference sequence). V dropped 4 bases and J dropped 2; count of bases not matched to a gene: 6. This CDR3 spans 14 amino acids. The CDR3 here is CASSPSTGPYEQYF. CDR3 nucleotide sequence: TGTGCCAGCAGCCCCTCGACAGGGCCCTACGAGCAGTACTTC.

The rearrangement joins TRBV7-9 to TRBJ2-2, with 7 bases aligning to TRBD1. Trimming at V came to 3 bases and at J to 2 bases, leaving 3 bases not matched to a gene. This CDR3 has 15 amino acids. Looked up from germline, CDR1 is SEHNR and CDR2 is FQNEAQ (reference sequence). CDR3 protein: CASSFRDRNTGELFF. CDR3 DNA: TGTGCCAGCAGCTTCCGGGACAGAAACACCGGGGAGCTGTTTTTT.

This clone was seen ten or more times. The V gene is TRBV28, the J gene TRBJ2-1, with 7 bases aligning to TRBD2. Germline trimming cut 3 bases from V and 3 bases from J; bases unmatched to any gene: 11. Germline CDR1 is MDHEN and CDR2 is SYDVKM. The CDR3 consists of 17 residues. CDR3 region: CASSFPSKTSIYNEQFF. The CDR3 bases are TGTGCCAGCAGTTTCCCCTCCAAGACTAGCATCTACAATGAGCAGTTCTTC.

CDR3 nucleotides: TGTGCCAGCAGCTTGGGCCAGGCGCTAGCCAAAAACATTCAGTACTTC. Encoded protein: CASSLGQALAKNIQYF. V and J are TRBV7-8 and TRBJ2-4; no clear D gene. Looked up from germline, CDR1 is SGHVS and CDR2 is FQNEAQ. The CDR3 runs to 16 residues. V was pared by 3 bases and J by 0 bases, with 12 bases between.

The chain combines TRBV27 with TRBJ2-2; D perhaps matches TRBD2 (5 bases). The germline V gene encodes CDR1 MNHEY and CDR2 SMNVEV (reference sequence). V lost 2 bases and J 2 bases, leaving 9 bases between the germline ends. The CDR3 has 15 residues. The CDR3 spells CASSLGAANTGELFF. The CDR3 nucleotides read TGTGCCAGCAGTTTAGGAGCGGCCAACACCGGGGAGCTGTTTTTT.

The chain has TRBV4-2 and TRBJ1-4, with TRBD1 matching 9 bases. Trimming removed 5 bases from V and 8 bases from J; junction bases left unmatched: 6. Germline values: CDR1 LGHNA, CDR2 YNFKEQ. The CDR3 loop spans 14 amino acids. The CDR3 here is CASSSTGGGEKLFF. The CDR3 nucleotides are TGTGCCAGCAGCAGTACAGGGGGCGGGGAAAAACTGTTTTTT.

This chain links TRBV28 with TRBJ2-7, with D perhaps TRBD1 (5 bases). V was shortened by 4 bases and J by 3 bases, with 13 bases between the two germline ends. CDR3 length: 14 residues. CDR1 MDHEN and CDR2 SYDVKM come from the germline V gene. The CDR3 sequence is CASSSEPDSYEQYF. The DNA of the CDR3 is TGTGCCAGCAGTTCTGAACCCGACAGCTACGAGCAGTACTTC.

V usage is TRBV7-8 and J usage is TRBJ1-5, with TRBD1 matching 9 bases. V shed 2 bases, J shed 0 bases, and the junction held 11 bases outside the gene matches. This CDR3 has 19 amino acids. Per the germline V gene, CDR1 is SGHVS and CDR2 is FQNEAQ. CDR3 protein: CASSLREGTGRHSNQPQHF. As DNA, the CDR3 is TGTGCCAGCAGCTTAAGGGAGGGGACAGGGCGACATAGCAATCAGCCCCAGCATTTT.